The entry that follows covers one TCR beta chain sequence. V lost 3 bases to trimming and J lost 3 bases, with 5 bases between them. The CDR3 sequence is 11 residues long. From germline, CDR1 is DFQATT and CDR2 SNEGSKA (reference sequence). These data belong to a study of blood T cell repertoires in COVID-19. Study in general: Collection of acute and convalescent COVID-19 samples took place in the United States, Italy and Spain. T cells, B-cell-depleted T cells, or PBMCs supplied cDNA or gDNA.

As processed by the authors: Estimation of nucleated cell counts relied on the amplification of reference gene primers. The method was immunoSEQ multiplex PCR; TCRdb's version includes in-frame clones alone and lacks a portion of them. Clonal size and the V and J genes are those of that table, whereas D and trimming came from the DNA. Altogether hundreds of thousands of clones are present, about 87% being singletons, with the ten largest covering approximately 0.3%. The clonotype comes from a woman aged 18-29 years with acute or convalescent COVID-19. Sequenced sample: peripheral blood. The gene calls are TRBV20-1 and TRBJ1-1; D remains unclear. CDR3 sequence: CSASGDTEAFF. CDR3 sequence (DNA): TGCAGTGCTAGCGGGGACACTGAAGCTTTCTTT.